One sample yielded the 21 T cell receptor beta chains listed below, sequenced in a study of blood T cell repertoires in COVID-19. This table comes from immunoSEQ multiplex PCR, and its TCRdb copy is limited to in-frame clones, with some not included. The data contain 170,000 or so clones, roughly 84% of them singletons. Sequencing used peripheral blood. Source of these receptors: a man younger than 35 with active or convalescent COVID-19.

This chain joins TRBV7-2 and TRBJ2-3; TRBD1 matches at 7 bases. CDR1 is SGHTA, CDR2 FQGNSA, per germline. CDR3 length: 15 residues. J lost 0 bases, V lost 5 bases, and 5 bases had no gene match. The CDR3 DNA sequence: TGTGCCAGCAGCCAACAGGGGATTAGCACAGATACGCAGTATTTT. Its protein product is CASSQQGISTDTQYF.

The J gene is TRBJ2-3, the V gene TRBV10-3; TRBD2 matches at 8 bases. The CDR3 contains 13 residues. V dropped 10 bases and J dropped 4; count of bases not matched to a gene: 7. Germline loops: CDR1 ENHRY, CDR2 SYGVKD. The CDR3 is CANREGLSDTQYF. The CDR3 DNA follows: TGTGCCAACCGGGAGGGCCTCTCAGATACGCAGTATTTT.

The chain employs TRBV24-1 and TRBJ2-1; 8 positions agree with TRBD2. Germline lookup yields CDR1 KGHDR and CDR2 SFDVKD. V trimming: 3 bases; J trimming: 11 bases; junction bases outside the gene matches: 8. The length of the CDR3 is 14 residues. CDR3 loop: CATSDTLSGRQQFF. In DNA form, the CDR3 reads TGTGCCACCAGTGATACACTAAGCGGGAGACAGCAGTTCTTC.

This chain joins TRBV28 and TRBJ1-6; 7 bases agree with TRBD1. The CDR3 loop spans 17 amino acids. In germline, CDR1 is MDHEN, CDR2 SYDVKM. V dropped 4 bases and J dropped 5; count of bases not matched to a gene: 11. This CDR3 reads CASSSSSAQGNNSPLHF. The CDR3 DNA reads TGTGCCAGCAGTTCCTCCTCCGCACAGGGGAATAATTCACCCCTCCACTTT. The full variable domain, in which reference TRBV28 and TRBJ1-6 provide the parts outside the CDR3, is DVKVTQSSRYLVKRTGEKVFLECVQDMDHENMFWYRQDPGLGLRLIYFSYDVKMKEKGDIPEGYSVSREKKERFSLILESASTNQTSMYLCASSSSSAQGNNSPLHFGNGTRLTVT.

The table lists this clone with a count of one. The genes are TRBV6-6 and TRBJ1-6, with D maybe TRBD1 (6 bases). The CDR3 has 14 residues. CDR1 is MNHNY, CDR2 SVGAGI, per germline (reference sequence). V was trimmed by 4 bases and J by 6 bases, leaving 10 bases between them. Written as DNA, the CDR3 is TGTGCCAGCAGTTCCGGGACAACTAATTCACCCCTCCACTTT. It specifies CASSSGTTNSPLHF.

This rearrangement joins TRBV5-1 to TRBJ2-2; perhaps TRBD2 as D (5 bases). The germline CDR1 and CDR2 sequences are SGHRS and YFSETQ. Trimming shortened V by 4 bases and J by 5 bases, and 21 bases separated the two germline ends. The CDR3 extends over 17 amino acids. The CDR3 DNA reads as TGCGCCAGCAGCACGCGACGGGCCCCCCCGGGAACCGGGGAGCTGTTTTTT. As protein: CASSTRRAPPGTGELFF.

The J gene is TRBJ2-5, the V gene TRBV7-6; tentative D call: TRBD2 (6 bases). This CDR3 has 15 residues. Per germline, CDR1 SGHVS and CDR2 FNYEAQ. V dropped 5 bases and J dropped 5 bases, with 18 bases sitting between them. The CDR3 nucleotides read TGTGCCAGCAGCCAAACCGGGACCCGGGGGGAGACCCAGTACTTC. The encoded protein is CASSQTGTRGETQYF.

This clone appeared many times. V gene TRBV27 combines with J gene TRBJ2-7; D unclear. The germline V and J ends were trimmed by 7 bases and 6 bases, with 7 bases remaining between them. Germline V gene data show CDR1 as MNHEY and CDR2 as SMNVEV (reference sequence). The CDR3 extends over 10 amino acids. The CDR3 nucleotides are TGTGCCAGCAATCTCCCCGAGCAGTACTTC. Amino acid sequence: CASNLPEQYF.

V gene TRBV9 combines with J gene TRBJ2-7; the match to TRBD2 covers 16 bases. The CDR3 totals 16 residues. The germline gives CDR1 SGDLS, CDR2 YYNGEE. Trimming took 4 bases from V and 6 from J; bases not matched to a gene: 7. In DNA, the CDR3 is TGTGCCAGCAGCCCACCGGGACTAGCGGGAGGGTTCGAGCAGTACTTC. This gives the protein CASSPPGLAGGFEQYF.

The CDR3: CASTASGRAPGELFF. The CDR3, as DNA: TGTGCCAGTACGGCTAGCGGGAGGGCCCCCGGGGAGCTGTTTTTT. The chain couples TRBV19 to TRBJ2-2; 12 nucleotides align to TRBD2. Germline CDR1 reads LNHDA; CDR2 reads SQIVND (reference sequence). The CDR3 sequence is 15 residues long. V was pared by 7 bases and J by 6 bases, with 6 bases of the junction left unmatched.

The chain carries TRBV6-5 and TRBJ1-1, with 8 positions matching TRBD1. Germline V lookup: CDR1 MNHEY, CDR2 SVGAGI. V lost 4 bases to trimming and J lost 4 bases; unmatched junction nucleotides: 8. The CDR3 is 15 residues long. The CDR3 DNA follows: TGTGCCAGCAGTTCCGGACAGGGTCCCGTCACTGAAGCTTTCTTT. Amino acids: CASSSGQGPVTEAFF.

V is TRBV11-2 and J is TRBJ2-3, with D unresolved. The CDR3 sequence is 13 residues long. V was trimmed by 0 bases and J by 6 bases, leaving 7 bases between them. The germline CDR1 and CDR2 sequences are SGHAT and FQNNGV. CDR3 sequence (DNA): TGTGCCAGCAGCTTAGATCTGAGGGATACGCAGTATTTT. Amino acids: CASSLDLRDTQYF.

CDR3 region: CASSLDRGGTYEQYF. The CDR3 DNA follows: TGTGCCAGCTCACTTGACAGGGGCGGTACCTACGAGCAGTACTTC. The chain employs TRBV18 and TRBJ2-7; 8 nucleotides match TRBD1. Germline V CDR1 and CDR2: KGHSH, LQKENI. V shed 4 bases, J shed 2 bases, and the junction held 7 bases outside the gene matches. This CDR3 region has 15 residues.

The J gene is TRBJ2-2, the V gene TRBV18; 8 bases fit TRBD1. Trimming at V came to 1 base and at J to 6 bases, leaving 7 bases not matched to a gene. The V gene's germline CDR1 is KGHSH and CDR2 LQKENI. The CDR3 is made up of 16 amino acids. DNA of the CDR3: TGTGCCAGCTCACCACTCGGGACAGGTACCCCCGGGGAGCTGTTTTTT. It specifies CASSPLGTGTPGELFF.

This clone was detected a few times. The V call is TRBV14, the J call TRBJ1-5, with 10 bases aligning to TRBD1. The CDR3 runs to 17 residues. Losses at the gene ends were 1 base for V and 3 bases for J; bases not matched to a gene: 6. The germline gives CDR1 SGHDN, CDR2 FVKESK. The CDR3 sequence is CASSQAGTGAINQPQHF. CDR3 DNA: TGTGCCAGCAGCCAAGCCGGGACAGGGGCTATCAATCAGCCCCAGCATTTT.

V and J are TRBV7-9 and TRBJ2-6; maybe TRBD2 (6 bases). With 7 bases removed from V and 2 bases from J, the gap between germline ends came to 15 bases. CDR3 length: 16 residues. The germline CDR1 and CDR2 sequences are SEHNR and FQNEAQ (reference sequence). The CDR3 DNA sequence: TGTGCCAGCACCCCCTACCCGGGGGCTGGGGCCAACGTCCTGACTTTC. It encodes CASTPYPGAGANVLTF.

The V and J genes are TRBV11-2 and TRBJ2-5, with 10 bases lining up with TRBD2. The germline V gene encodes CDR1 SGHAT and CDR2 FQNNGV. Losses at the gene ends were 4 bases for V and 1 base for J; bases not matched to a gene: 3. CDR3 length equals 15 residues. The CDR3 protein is CASSSSGGAQETQYF. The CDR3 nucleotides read TGTGCCAGCAGCTCTAGCGGGGGAGCCCAAGAGACCCAGTACTTC.

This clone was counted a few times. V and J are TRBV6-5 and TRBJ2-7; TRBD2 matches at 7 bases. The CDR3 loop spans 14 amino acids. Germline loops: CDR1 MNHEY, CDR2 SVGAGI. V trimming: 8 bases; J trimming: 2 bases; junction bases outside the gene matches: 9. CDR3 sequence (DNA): TGTGCCAGCTCGAAGGGCGGGGGTCCCTACGAGCAGTACTTC. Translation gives CASSKGGGPYEQYF.

The CDR3 DNA sequence: TGCGCCAGCAGCCAAGATCTTTTGGGACTCTATGGCTACACCTTC. Translating it yields CASSQDLLGLYGYTF. This sequence joins TRBV4-1 and TRBJ1-2; a weak D match, TRBD1 (5 bases). The CDR3 is 15 residues long. Germline-derived CDR1 and CDR2 are MGHRA and YSYEKL. Trimming shortened V by 0 bases and J by 4 bases, and 12 bases separated the two germline ends.

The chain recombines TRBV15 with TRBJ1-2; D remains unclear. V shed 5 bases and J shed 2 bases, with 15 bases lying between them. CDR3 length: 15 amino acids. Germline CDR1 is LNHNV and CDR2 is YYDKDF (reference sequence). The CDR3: CATSSRYDINYGYTF. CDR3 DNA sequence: TGTGCCACCAGCTCCCGATATGACATAAACTATGGCTACACCTTC.

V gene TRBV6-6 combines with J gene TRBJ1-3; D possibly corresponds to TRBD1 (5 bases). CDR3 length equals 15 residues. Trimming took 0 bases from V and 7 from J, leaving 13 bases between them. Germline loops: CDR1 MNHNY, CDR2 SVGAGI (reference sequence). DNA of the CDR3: TGTGCCAGCAGTTACTCGATTGCAGGGTTGAACACCATATATTTT. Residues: CASSYSIAGLNTIYF.